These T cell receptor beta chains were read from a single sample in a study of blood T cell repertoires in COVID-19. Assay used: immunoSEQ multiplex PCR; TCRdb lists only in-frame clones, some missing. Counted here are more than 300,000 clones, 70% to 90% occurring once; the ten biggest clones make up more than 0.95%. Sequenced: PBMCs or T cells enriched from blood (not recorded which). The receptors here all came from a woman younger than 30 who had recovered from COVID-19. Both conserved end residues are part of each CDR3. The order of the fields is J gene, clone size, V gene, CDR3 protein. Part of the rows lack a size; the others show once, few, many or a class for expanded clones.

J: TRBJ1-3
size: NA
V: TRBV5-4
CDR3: CASSLGGRRPGNTIYF

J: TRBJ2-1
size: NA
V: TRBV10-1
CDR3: CASRELAGRSLSHNEQFF

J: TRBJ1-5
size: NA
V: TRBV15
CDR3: CATSSRVASNQPQHF

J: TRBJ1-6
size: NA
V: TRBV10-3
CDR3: CAIRGTGTNSPLHF

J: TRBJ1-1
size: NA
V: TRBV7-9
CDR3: CASSLFPGTGFDTEAFF

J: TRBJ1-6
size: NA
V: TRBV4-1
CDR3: CASSILTEQFLHF

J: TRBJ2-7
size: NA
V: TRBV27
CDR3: CASSSGASYEQYF

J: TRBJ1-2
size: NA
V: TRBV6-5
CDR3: CASSPGQGYTF

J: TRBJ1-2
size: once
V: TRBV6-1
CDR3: CASSAAGTANYGYTF

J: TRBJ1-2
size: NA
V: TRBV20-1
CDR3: CSCPVDGYTF

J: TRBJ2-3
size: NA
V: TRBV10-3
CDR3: CAISVGLAGESTDTQYF

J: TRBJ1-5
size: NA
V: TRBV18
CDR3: CASSPRGGSGASQPQHF

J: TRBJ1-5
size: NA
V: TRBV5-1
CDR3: CASSLSGSSNQPQHF

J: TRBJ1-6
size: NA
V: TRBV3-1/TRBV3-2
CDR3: CASSPSGITYNSPLHF

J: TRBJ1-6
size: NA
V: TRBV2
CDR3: CASKTGYNSPLHF

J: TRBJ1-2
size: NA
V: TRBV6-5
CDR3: CASSTGISYGYTF

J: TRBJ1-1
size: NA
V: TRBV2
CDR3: CASSDREAFF

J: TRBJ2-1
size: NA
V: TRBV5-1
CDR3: CASSSRLAAYNEQFF

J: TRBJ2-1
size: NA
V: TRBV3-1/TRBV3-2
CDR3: CASSQSKLGLAGTAYNEQFF

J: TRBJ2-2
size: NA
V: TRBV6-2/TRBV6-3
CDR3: CASSLRGGTGELFF

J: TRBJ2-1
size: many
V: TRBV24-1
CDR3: CATAEGSAGYNEQFF

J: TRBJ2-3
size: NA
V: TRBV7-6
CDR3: CASSLAPTGKRDTQYF

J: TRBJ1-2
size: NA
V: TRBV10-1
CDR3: CASSERGLDYGYTF

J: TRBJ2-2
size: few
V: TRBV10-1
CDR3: CASGDLHTGELFF

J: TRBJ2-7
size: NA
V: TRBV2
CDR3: CASTYSGTPYEQYF

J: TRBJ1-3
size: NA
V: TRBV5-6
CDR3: CASSLASSGNTIYF

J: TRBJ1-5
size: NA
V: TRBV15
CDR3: CATSGVMNNQPQHF

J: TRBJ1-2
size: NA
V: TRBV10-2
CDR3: CASSEALDRASSSTF

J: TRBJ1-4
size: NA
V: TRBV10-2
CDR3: CASSESWGGESNEKLFF

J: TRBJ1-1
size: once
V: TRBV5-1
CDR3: CASSSRQGGTEAFF

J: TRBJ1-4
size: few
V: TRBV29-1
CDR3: CSVGTGMTTNEKLFF

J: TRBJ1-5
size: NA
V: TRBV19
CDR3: CASSIGPGRGGQPQHF